These 20 T cell receptor beta chains came from one sample sequenced in a study of OX40 agonist ivuxolimab in advanced cancers. Clones were sequenced by immunoSEQ multiplex PCR, and TCRdb holds only the in-frame ones, with some missing. The sample consists of some 62,000 clones, roughly 90% of them appearing once. The sequenced sample was CD4+ or CD8+ T cells sorted from blood, obtained in a trial of the OX40 agonist ivuxolimab. These TCRs come from an adult with an advanced solid tumor such as melanoma, head and neck, liver or kidney cancer.

Of note for this clone: Other DNA sequences in the sample encode the same CDR3. The chain links TRBV5-1 to TRBJ2-5; D not certain. The CDR3 sequence is 11 residues long. CDR1 and CDR2 from the germline V gene are SGHRS and YFSETQ. V dropped 1 base and J dropped 5 bases, with 3 bases sitting between them. The DNA of the CDR3 is TGCGCCAGCAGCTTGCAGGAGACCCAGTACTTC. Its protein product is CASSLQETQYF.

The rearrangement joins TRBV28 to TRBJ1-1; maybe TRBD1 (5 bases). Per the germline V gene, CDR1 is MDHEN and CDR2 is SYDVKM. The CDR3 length is 13 residues. V was clipped by 9 bases and J by 1 base, with 12 bases between them. Here the CDR3 DNA reads TGTGCCAGTTTTGGGACCGAGAACACTGAAGCTTTCTTT. It is translated as CASFGTENTEAFF.

The chain is built from TRBV30 and TRBJ1-1; D call uncertain. The CDR3 is 12 amino acids. Per germline, CDR1 GTSNPN and CDR2 SVGIG (reference sequence). Trimming took 3 bases from V and 0 from J, leaving 5 bases between them. CDR3 bases: TGTGCCTGGAGGCCCTTGAACACTGAAGCTTTCTTT. The encoded protein is CAWRPLNTEAFF.

This chain joins TRBV7-3 and TRBJ2-2; a weak D match, TRBD1 (6 bases). The CDR3 covers 15 residues. The V gene's germline CDR1 is SGHTA and CDR2 FQGTGA. V lost 5 bases and J 0 bases, leaving 10 bases between the germline ends. The CDR3 reads CASSQGTPNTGELFF. The CDR3 region has the DNA TGTGCCAGCAGCCAAGGGACACCGAACACCGGGGAGCTGTTTTTT.

This clone was found once. In nucleotides, the CDR3 is TGTGCCAGCGGTACAGCTAACTATGGCTACACCTTC. Translated: CASGTANYGYTF. J is TRBJ1-2 and V is TRBV6-5, with D uncertain. Trimming took 8 bases from V and 0 from J, leaving 7 bases between them. The CDR3 contains 12 residues. From germline, CDR1 is MNHEY and CDR2 SVGAGI.

The chain couples TRBV7-8 to TRBJ2-2; possibly TRBD1 for D (6 bases). The CDR3 extends over 16 amino acids. In germline, CDR1 is SGHVS, CDR2 FQNEAQ. The V end lost 0 bases, the J end lost 7 bases, and 15 bases lay between the germline ends. The CDR3 reads CASSLAGTPKDGELFF. The CDR3 DNA sequence: TGTGCCAGCAGCTTAGCGGGGACACCTAAGGACGGGGAGCTGTTTTTT.

This chain links TRBV16 with TRBJ1-6; D is ambiguous. V was pared by 0 bases and J by 7 bases, with 7 bases between. The length of the CDR3 is 14 residues. The germline V gene encodes CDR1 KGHSY and CDR2 FQNENV. The CDR3 protein is CASSQSGANSPLHF. The CDR3 DNA reads as TGTGCCAGCAGCCAATCCGGCGCGAATTCACCCCTCCACTTT.

The chain employs TRBV11-2 and TRBJ1-2; 9 bases agree with TRBD1. Per the germline V gene, CDR1 is SGHAT and CDR2 is FQNNGV. The CDR3 extends over 18 amino acids. The trim removed 4 bases at V and 3 bases at J, leaving 15 bases unmatched. The CDR3 here is CASSYRVQGADLDYGYTF. Written as DNA, the CDR3 is TGTGCCAGCAGCTACAGGGTACAGGGGGCTGATCTGGACTATGGCTACACCTTC.

V and J are TRBV6-1 and TRBJ1-2, with D possibly being TRBD1 (5 bases). The V gene's germline CDR1 is MNHNS and CDR2 SASEGT. The CDR3 is 13 residues long. V was clipped by 6 bases and J by 13 bases, with 21 bases between them. The CDR3 reads CASRMSSGPGSTF. The DNA of the CDR3 is TGTGCCAGCAGGATGTCGTCGGGGCCCGGTTCCACCTTC.

The CDR3 reads CASSLDRNYGYTF. The DNA for the CDR3 is TGCGCCAGCAGCTTGGACAGGAACTATGGCTACACCTTC. The V and J genes are TRBV5-1 and TRBJ1-2; a possible D gene is TRBD1 (5 bases). There are 13 residues in the CDR3. CDR1 and CDR2 (germline): SGHRS, YFSETQ. V shed 0 bases and J shed 2 bases, with 5 bases lying between them. The variable domain in full, completed from reference TRBV5-1 and TRBJ1-2, reads KAGVTQTPRYLIKTRGQQVTLSCSPISGHRSVSWYQQTPGQGLQFLFEYFSETQRNKGNFPGRFSGRQFSNSRSEMNVSTLELGDSALYLCASSLDRNYGYTFGSGTRLTVV.

The rearrangement uses TRBV5-1 and TRBJ2-7, with D perhaps matching TRBD1 or TRBD2 (5 bases each). Germline V gene data show CDR1 as SGHRS and CDR2 as YFSETQ. The CDR3 has 15 residues. V was shortened by 0 bases and J by 6 bases, with 16 bases between the two germline ends. The CDR3 sequence: CASSLGGTFRVEQYF. CDR3 bases: TGCGCCAGCAGCTTGGGTGGGACGTTTCGGGTCGAGCAGTACTTC.

This clone appeared a single time. The chain employs TRBV6-5 and TRBJ1-5, with 10 bases that match TRBD1. Germline-derived CDR1 and CDR2 are MNHEY and SVGAGI. This CDR3 has 15 amino acids. V was clipped by 7 bases and J by 7 bases; unmatched bases: 10. The CDR3 reads CASTYTTGGGQPQHF. The CDR3, as DNA: TGTGCCAGCACGTACACGACAGGGGGCGGACAGCCCCAGCATTTT.

The genes are TRBV6-1 and TRBJ1-2; possible D gene TRBD1, 5 bases. CDR3 length: 15 amino acids. Germline CDR1 and CDR2: MNHNS and SASEGT. With 0 bases removed from V and 4 bases from J, the gap between germline ends came to 12 bases. The DNA for the CDR3 is TGTGCCAGCAGTGAAGCGCGGGGCGTGAGCTATGGCTACACCTTC. Translated, it gives CASSEARGVSYGYTF.

CDR3 residues: CSVKDSYEQYF. The CDR3 nucleotides are TGCAGTGTTAAGGACTCCTACGAGCAGTACTTC. The chain recombines TRBV20-1 with TRBJ2-7; D ambiguous. The CDR3 totals 11 residues. Between the trimmed V and J ends, which lost 7 bases and 0 bases, there was a span of 7 bases. The germline CDR1 and CDR2 sequences are DFQATT and SNEGSKA (reference sequence).

This clone occurred once. The rearrangement joins TRBV11-2 to TRBJ2-7; 7 nucleotides match TRBD2. Germline V gene sequence: CDR1 SGHAT, CDR2 FQNNGV. With 4 bases clipped from V and 2 bases from J, the junction kept 11 bases outside the gene matches. The CDR3 has 16 amino acids. The CDR3 region has the DNA TGTGCCAGCAGCTCTCGTGGCAGCGGGAACCCCTACGAGCAGTACTTC. Translated, it gives CASSSRGSGNPYEQYF. Based on the CDR3 plus reference TRBV11-2 and TRBJ2-7, the full variable domain is EAGVAQSPRYKIIEKRQSVAFWCNPISGHATLYWYQQILGQGPKLLIQFQNNGVVDDSQLPKDRFSAERLKGVDSTLKIQPAKLEDSAVYLCASSSRGSGNPYEQYFGPGTRLTVT.

The gene calls are TRBV13 and TRBJ2-5, with D possibly being TRBD2 (5 bases). From germline, CDR1 is PRHDT and CDR2 FYEKMQ (reference sequence). V was clipped by 4 bases and J by 6 bases, with 12 bases between them. The CDR3 is 13 amino acids. The CDR3 loop is CASSSPGVKTQYF. DNA for the CDR3: TGTGCCAGCAGCTCCCCCGGGGTAAAGACCCAGTACTTC.

This chain links TRBV19 with TRBJ2-7; the D is unclear. Germline V lookup: CDR1 LNHDA, CDR2 SQIVND (reference sequence). V lost 1 base and J lost 0, with 7 bases in between. The CDR3 is 14 residues long. The CDR3 loop is CASSIGHSSYEQYF. The CDR3 DNA reads as TGTGCCAGTAGTATAGGGCACAGCTCCTACGAGCAGTACTTC.

V and J are TRBV5-4 and TRBJ1-2; D is ambiguous. V lost 3 bases, J lost 0 bases, and 15 bases lay in between. In germline, CDR1 is SGHNT, CDR2 YYREEE (reference sequence). This CDR3 contains 16 residues. The CDR3 DNA reads TGTGCCAGCAGCTCTCGCTCCAGGTTTCCTAACTATGGCTACACCTTC. Translated: CASSSRSRFPNYGYTF.

The rearrangement joins TRBV18 to TRBJ1-1; 9 nucleotides agree with TRBD1. This CDR3 comprises 14 residues. The germline gives CDR1 KGHSH, CDR2 LQKENI. Trimming at V came to 1 base and at J to 4 bases, leaving 1 base not matched to a gene. CDR3 residues: CASSPLTGGTEAFF. The DNA of the CDR3 is TGTGCCAGCTCACCACTGACAGGGGGCACTGAAGCTTTCTTT.

In this sample, this clone turned up once. CDR3 coding DNA: TGTGCCACCAGAGGGGGGGGGTCCTACGAGCAGTACTTC. It encodes CATRGGGSYEQYF. The genes are TRBV25-1 and TRBJ2-7; maybe TRBD2 (7 bases). The CDR3 extends over 13 amino acids. V was shortened by 10 bases and J by 1 base, with 14 bases between the two germline ends. Germline CDR1 and CDR2: MGHDK and SYGVNS.